The 6 T cell receptor beta chains listed next were all sequenced from one sample in a study of T cell repertoires in cytomegalovirus infection. Each CDR3 protein gets one entry after TCRdb re-called the reads with MiXCR. The table lists some 920,000 distinct CDR3 sequences, roughly 30% of them singletons. These receptors have no identified antigens. Sequenced material: cultured CD8+ T cells from PBMCs, taken from culture after CMV antigen stimulation. Receptor source: a human donor in good health (CMV status not recorded). Some clones in this sample may be carry-over from other donors' samples.

This clonotype was seen only a few times. The V gene is TRBV6-1, the J gene TRBJ1-5, with D possibly being TRBD1 (5 bases). Germline CDR1 is MNHNS and CDR2 is SASEGT. The CDR3 is 16 amino acids. V was pared by 7 bases and J by 0 bases, with 16 bases between. The CDR3 nucleotides are TGTGCCAGCAACAGTCTTGGACAAGTTAGCAATCAGCCCCAGCATTTT. Protein sequence: CASNSLGQVSNQPQHF.

V and J are TRBV2 and TRBJ2-7; 10 bases fit TRBD1. Germline CDR1 SNHLY, CDR2 FYNNEI. CDR3 length equals 18 residues. The junction had 15 bases not matched to a gene; V was cut back by 2 bases and J by 5 bases. DNA of the CDR3: TGTGCCAGCAGTGAACCCCTCCCCTCGACAGGGGGCTTAGACGAGCAGTACTTC. It codes for CASSEPLPSTGGLDEQYF.

The table lists this clonotype with many counts. The genes are TRBV7-3 and TRBJ1-1; D is perhaps TRBD1 (5 bases). CDR3 length: 14 amino acids. Germline assignment: CDR1 SGHTA and CDR2 FQGTGA. V lost 5 bases and J 5 bases, leaving 15 bases between the germline ends. The CDR3 region is CASSRGQGRTEAFF. CDR3 in DNA: TGTGCCAGCAGCAGAGGACAAGGGAGGACTGAAGCTTTCTTT.

The chain combines TRBV29-1 with TRBJ2-3; 8 bases align to TRBD2. The germline gives CDR1 SQVTM, CDR2 ANQGSEA. V was pared by 0 bases and J by 4 bases, with 12 bases of the junction left unmatched. This CDR3 spans 17 amino acids. As DNA, the CDR3 is TGCAGCGTTGAAGATCCCTGGACTAGCAGGATCCCAGATACGCAGTATTTT. This translates into CSVEDPWTSRIPDTQYF.

This clonotype occurred a few times. The J gene is TRBJ1-2, the V gene TRBV5-4; D not resolved. This CDR3 contains 13 residues. Germline V gives CDR1 SGHNT, CDR2 YYREEE (reference sequence). Deletions cut 2 bases from V and 4 bases from J, with 9 bases between. The CDR3 protein is CASSLDGPYGYTF. Here the CDR3 DNA reads TGTGCCAGCAGCTTAGACGGACCCTATGGCTACACCTTC.

The V gene is TRBV6-6, the J gene TRBJ2-7; possibly TRBD2 for D (6 bases). Trimming removed 6 bases at V and 2 bases at J, with 17 bases between. The V gene's germline CDR1 is MNHNY and CDR2 SVGAGI (reference sequence). This CDR3 is 15 amino acids long. The CDR3 coding sequence is TGTGCCAGCAGGACGGGCGGGATTTCTACCTACGAGCAGTACTTC. It translates to CASRTGGISTYEQYF.